A single sample gave rise to the 8 T cell receptor beta chains below, sequenced in a study of T cells in Graves' hyperthyroidism and ophthalmopathy. The CDR3 regions of TCR beta were amplified from RNA transcripts. The HTBI primer set served for first-round RT-PCR of the TCR CDR3. One entry per CDR3 protein results from TCRdb running MiXCR on the multiplex PCR reads. Of hundreds of thousands of distinct CDR3 sequences listed, approximately 24% are singletons. Sequencing was performed on blood. Receptors originate from a woman aged 25 to 45 with Graves' ophthalmopathy.

This clonotype was observed a few times. This rearrangement joins TRBV18 to TRBJ2-7, with 9 positions matching TRBD2. The germline CDR1 and CDR2 sequences are KGHSH and LQKENI. CDR3 length equals 16 residues. V lost 3 bases, J lost 7 bases, and 13 bases stayed unmatched. Here the CDR3 DNA reads TGTGCCAGCTCACCCTACTCGCGGGAGGGCCGTCGGGAGCAGTACTTC. Residues: CASSPYSREGRREQYF.

This clonotype was counted only a few times. A much larger clone lies a single base off, so this may be a read error. The CDR3 does not end in the conserved phenylalanine or tryptophan, so this is likely a read error. CDR3 nucleotide sequence: TGCAGTGTGCGGCAACACTCTGGAAACACCATATATTTG. Protein: CSVRQHSGNTIYL. The chain couples TRBV20-1 to TRBJ1-3; D is uncertain. The V gene lost 7 bases and the J gene lost 0 bases, with 10 bases spanning the gap. Germline CDR1 reads DFQATT; CDR2 reads SNEGSKA (reference sequence). The CDR3 has 13 residues.

This clonotype has ten or more counts. The genes are TRBV19 and TRBJ1-5; 10 nucleotides align to TRBD1. Germline CDR1 reads LNHDA; CDR2 reads SQIVND (reference sequence). The CDR3 has 14 amino acids. The V and J ends lost 5 bases and 6 bases, in that order; junction bases with no gene match: 4. The CDR3 sequence: CASSRQGAGQPQHF. The CDR3 coding sequence is TGTGCCAGTAGTCGACAGGGGGCAGGTCAGCCCCAGCATTTT.

This clonotype has more than one count but fewer than ten. The chain couples TRBV11-2 to TRBJ2-3, with 13 bases identical to TRBD2. The germline V gene encodes CDR1 SGHAT and CDR2 FQNNGV. V dropped 2 bases and J dropped 6; count of bases not matched to a gene: 5. The CDR3 has 16 residues. In nucleotides, the CDR3 is TGTGCCAGCAGCTTAAGACTAGCGGGGGGACGGGATACGCAGTATTTT. Protein sequence: CASSLRLAGGRDTQYF.

Ten or more counts support this clonotype. The chain links TRBV4-3 to TRBJ1-1, with D possibly being TRBD1 (5 bases). Germline CDR1 reads LGHNA; CDR2 reads YSLEER. The CDR3 sequence is 14 residues long. V was trimmed by 4 bases and J by 6 bases, leaving 15 bases between them. The CDR3 spells CASSRGGRGAEAFF. For the CDR3, the DNA is TGCGCCAGCAGCCGGGGGGGTCGGGGCGCTGAAGCTTTCTTT.

This clonotype rates as medium-sized. The V and J genes are TRBV6-5 and TRBJ2-5, with TRBD1 matching 8 bases. Germline V gene sequence: CDR1 MNHEY, CDR2 SVGAGI. The CDR3 is made up of 14 amino acids. V was clipped by 5 bases and J by 1 base; unmatched bases: 3. The CDR3 sequence: CASSIQGAQETQYF. In DNA form, the CDR3 reads TGTGCCAGCAGTATTCAGGGGGCCCAAGAGACCCAGTACTTC.

This sequence joins TRBV7-3 and TRBJ1-1; 8 nucleotides line up with TRBD1. CDR1 is SGHTA and CDR2 is FQGTGA in the germline V gene. This CDR3 is built from 15 residues. V lost 7 bases and J lost 6; bases outside the gene matches: 13. The CDR3 protein is CASILAGQGRPEAFF. The CDR3 DNA is TGTGCCAGCATCTTGGCCGGACAGGGAAGACCTGAAGCTTTCTTT.

This clonotype was recorded many times. The J gene is TRBJ1-5, the V gene TRBV29-1; D possibly corresponds to TRBD1 (6 bases). Germline values: CDR1 SQVTM, CDR2 ANQGSEA. The CDR3 contains 13 residues. V lost 4 bases and J lost 3, with 10 bases in between. CDR3 sequence (DNA): TGCAGCGTTGGACAGGACCCCAATCAGCCCCAGCATTTT. It specifies CSVGQDPNQPQHF.